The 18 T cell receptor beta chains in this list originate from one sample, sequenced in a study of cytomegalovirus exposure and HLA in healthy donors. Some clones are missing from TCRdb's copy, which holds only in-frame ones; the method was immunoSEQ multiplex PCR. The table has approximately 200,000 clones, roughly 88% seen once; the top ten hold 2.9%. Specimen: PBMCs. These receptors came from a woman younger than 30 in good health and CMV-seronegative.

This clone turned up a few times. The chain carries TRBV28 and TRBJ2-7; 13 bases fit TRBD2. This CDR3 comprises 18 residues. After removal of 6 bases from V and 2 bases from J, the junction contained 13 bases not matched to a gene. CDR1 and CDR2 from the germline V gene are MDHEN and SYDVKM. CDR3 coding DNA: TGTGCCAGCAGCCCGGGACTAGCGGGACCCCTCCGGGCCTACGAGCAGTACTTC. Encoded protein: CASSPGLAGPLRAYEQYF. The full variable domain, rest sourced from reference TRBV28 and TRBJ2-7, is DVKVTQSSRYLVKRTGEKVFLECVQDMDHENMFWYRQDPGLGLRLIYFSYDVKMKEKGDIPEGYSVSREKKERFSLILESASTNQTSMYLCASSPGLAGPLRAYEQYFGPGTRLTVT.

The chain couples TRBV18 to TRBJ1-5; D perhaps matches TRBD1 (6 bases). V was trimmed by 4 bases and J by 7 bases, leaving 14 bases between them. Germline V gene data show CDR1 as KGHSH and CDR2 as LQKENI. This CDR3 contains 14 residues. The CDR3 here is CASSLQGSGQPQHF. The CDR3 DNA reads TGTGCCAGCTCACTACAGGGTTCGGGACAGCCCCAGCATTTT. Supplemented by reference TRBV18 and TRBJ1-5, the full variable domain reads NAGVMQNPRHLVRRRGQEARLRCSPMKGHSHVYWYRQLPEEGLKFMVYLQKENIIDESGMPKERFSAEFPKEGPSILRIQQVVRGDSAAYFCASSLQGSGQPQHFGDGTRLSIL.

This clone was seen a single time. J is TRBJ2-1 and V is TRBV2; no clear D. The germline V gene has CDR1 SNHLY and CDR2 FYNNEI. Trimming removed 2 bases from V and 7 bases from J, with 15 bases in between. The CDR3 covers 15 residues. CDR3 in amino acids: CASSETGLESNEQFF. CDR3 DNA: TGTGCCAGCAGTGAAACTGGCCTAGAGTCGAATGAGCAGTTCTTC.

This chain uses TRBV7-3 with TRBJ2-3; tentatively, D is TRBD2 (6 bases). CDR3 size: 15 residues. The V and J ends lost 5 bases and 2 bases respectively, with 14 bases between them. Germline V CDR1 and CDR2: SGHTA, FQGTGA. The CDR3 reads CASSPGTASTDTQYF. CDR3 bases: TGTGCCAGCAGCCCCGGGACTGCCTCCACAGATACGCAGTATTTT.

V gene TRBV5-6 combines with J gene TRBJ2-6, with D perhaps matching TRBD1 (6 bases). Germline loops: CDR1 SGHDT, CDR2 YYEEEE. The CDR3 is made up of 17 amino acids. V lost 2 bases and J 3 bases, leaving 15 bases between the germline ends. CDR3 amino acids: CASSFVSGGRGANVLTF. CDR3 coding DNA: TGTGCCAGCAGCTTCGTTTCTGGGGGCCGTGGGGCCAACGTCCTGACTTTC.

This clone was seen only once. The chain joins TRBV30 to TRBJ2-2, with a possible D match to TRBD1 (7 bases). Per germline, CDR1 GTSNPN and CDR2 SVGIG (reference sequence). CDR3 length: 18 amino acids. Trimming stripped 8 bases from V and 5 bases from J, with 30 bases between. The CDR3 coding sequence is TGTGCCCAGGCACGGGATGGCGAATTGGCAGGGGGGACCGGGGAGCTGTTTTTT. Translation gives CAQARDGELAGGTGELFF.

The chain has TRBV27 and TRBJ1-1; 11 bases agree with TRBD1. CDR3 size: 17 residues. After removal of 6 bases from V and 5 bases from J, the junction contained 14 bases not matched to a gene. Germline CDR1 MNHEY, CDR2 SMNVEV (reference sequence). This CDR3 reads CASRPPGQGVSGTEAFF. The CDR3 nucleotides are TGTGCCAGCAGACCCCCGGGACAGGGGGTTTCGGGAACTGAAGCTTTCTTT.

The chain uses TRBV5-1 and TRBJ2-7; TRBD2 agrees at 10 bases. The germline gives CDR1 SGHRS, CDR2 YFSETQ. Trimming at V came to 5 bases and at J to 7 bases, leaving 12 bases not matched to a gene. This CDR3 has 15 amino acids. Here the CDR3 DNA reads TGCGCCAGCAGGGTAGCGGGAGGCGCCAACGGAGAGCAGTACTTC. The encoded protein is CASRVAGGANGEQYF.

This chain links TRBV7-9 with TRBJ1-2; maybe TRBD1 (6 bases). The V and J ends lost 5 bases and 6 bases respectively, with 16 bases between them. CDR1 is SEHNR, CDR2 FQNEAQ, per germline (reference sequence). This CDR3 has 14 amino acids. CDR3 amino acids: CASSEDQGRNGYTF. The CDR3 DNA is TGTGCCAGCAGCGAGGACCAGGGGCGGAATGGCTACACCTTC.

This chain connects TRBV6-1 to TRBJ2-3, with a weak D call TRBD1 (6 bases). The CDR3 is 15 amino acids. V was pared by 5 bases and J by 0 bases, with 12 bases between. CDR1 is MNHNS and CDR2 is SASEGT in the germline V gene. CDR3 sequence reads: CASSPEGVSTDTQYF. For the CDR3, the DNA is TGTGCCAGCAGTCCAGAGGGGGTTAGCACAGATACGCAGTATTTT.

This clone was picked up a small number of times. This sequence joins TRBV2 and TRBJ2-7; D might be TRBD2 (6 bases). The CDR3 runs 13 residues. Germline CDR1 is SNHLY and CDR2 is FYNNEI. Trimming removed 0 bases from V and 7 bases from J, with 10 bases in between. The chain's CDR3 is CASSEARGAEQYF. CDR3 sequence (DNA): TGTGCCAGCAGTGAAGCGCGCGGGGCTGAGCAGTACTTC.

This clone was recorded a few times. Here the CDR3 reads CASSQTGSYEQYF. In nucleotides, the CDR3 is TGTGCCAGCAGCCAGACTGGTTCCTACGAGCAGTACTTC. The gene calls are TRBV2 and TRBJ2-7; no clear D gene. Germline values: CDR1 SNHLY, CDR2 FYNNEI. Between the trimmed V and J ends, which lost 6 bases and 1 base, there was a span of 10 bases. This CDR3 spans 13 amino acids.

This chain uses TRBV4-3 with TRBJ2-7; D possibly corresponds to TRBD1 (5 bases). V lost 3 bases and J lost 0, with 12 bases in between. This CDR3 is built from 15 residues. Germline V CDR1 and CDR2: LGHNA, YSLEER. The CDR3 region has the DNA TGCGCCAGCAGCCAGGTCCATCAGGGCTCCTACGAGCAGTACTTC. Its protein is CASSQVHQGSYEQYF.

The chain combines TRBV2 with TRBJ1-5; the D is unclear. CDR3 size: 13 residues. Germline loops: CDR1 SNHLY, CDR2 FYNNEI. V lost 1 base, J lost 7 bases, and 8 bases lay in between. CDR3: CASSEELGQPQHF. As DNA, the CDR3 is TGTGCCAGCAGTGAAGAGCTAGGCCAGCCCCAGCATTTT.

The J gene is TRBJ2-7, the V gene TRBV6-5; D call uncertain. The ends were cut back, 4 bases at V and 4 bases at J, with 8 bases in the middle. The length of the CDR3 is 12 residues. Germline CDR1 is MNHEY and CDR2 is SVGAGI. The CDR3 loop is CASSSERYEQYF. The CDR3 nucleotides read TGTGCCAGCAGTTCCGAGAGGTACGAGCAGTACTTC.

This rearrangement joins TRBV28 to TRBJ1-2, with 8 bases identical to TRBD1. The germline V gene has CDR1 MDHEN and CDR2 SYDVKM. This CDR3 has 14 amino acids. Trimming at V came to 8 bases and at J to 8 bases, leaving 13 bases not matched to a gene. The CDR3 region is CASLTTRTGLGYTF. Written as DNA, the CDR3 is TGTGCCAGCCTCACTACCAGGACAGGGCTGGGCTACACCTTC.

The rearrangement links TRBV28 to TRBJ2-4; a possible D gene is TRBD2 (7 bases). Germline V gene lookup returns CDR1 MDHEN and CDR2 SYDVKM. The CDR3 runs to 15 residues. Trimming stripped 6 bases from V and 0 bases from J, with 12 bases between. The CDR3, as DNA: TGTGCCAGCAGGCGGGGAGGGGGAGCCAAAAACATTCAGTACTTC. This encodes CASRRGGGAKNIQYF.

CDR3 protein: CASSDLPETQYF. In DNA, the CDR3 is TGTGCCAGCAGTGATCTCCCAGAGACCCAGTACTTC. The rearrangement joins TRBV2 to TRBJ2-5; D call uncertain. CDR1 SNHLY and CDR2 FYNNEI come from the germline V gene. The CDR3 consists of 12 residues. V gave up 3 bases and J gave up 4 bases, with 6 bases separating them.